This TCR beta chain is from a study of T cell responses to AZD1222 COVID-19 vaccine. Study results and limitations: A rise in Spike-specific TCR breadth and depth followed two AZD1222 doses.

This clone has just one count. Its target is not known. Here immunoSEQ multiplex PCR was the method, and the copy in TCRdb shows in-frame clones only, minus some. The data show fewer than 120,000 clones, about 85% seen once. The CDR3 spans 11 residues. Germline assignment: CDR1 SEHNR and CDR2 FQNEAQ (reference sequence). The V and J ends lost 4 bases and 4 bases respectively, with 4 bases between them. The V and J genes are TRBV7-9 and TRBJ1-2; D remains unclear. The sequencing used peripheral blood, collected on day 0 of AZD1222 vaccination. The source is an adult in good health. This CDR3 reads CASSSSYGYTF. CDR3 nucleotide sequence: TGTGCCAGCAGCTCCTCCTATGGCTACACCTTC. The full variable domain, in which reference TRBV7-9 and TRBJ1-2 provide the parts outside the CDR3, is DTGVSQNPRHKITKRGQNVTFRCDPISEHNRLYWYRQTLGQGPEFLTYFQNEAQLEKSRLLSDRFSAERPKGSFSTLEIQRTEQGDSAMYLCASSSSYGYTFGSGTRLTVV.